This T cell receptor beta chain emerged from a study of cytomegalovirus exposure and HLA in healthy donors. The CDR3 length is 18 residues. Germline assignment: CDR1 GTSNPN and CDR2 SVGIG (reference sequence). V was trimmed by 0 bases and J by 1 base, leaving 21 bases between them. Study findings and constraints: The listing of about 150 TCR beta chains classed them as cytomegalovirus-associated. A few V segments could not be told apart, such as TRBV6-2 and TRBV6-3, and were left out.

PCR involved 60 Vbeta and 13 Jbeta primers. Libraries were prepared by immunoSEQ multiplex PCR; TCRdb keeps only in-frame clonotypes and omits some of them. Of roughly 290,000 clones listed, around nine tenths were seen once; the top ten hold around 2.1%. Of note for this clone: Antigen: not known.

The material sequenced was PBMCs. The gene calls are TRBV30 and TRBJ1-2, with a possible D match to TRBD1 (6 bases). The clonotype originates from a woman aged 18-35 years in good health and CMV-seronegative. The CDR3 protein is CAWSVGTLGNRVNYGYTF. The CDR3 nucleotides read TGTGCCTGGAGTGTGGGAACACTAGGGAACAGGGTTAACTATGGCTACACCTTC.